This TCR beta chain is from a study of blood T cell repertoires in COVID-19. Overall study: COVID-19 samples from acute and convalescent phases originated in the United States, Italy and Spain.

As processed by the authors: Reference gene primers were amplified, and this amplification served to estimate nucleated cell counts. The repertoire was sequenced with immunoSEQ multiplex PCR; TCRdb's copy has only in-frame clones and lacks some. V, J and clone size derive from that table, while D and trimming were established from the DNA sequence. The sample contains nearly 200,000 clones, less than 90% of which appear only once. Trimming at V came to 3 bases and at J to 0 bases, leaving 4 bases not matched to a gene. This CDR3 comprises 15 residues. Germline lookup yields CDR1 KGHSH and CDR2 LQKENI.

The sample consisted of peripheral blood. V is TRBV18 and J is TRBJ1-2; TRBD1 agrees at 7 bases. The TCR originated in a human donor in a cohort sampled during active COVID-19. CDR3 region: CASSPGTEANYGYTF. For the CDR3, the DNA is TGTGCCAGCTCACCGGGGACAGAAGCTAACTATGGCTACACCTTC.